This T cell receptor (beta chain) was sequenced for a study of T-cell memory formation after mild COVID-19. Study-wide findings and caveats: Detection of some responders pre-infection suggested pre-existing cross-reactive memory T cells participated. Later expanders leaned CD4+, whereas clones that contracted between day 15 and 85 were balanced CD4/CD8. CD4+ contracting clones lay mainly in CM and EM, CD8+ ones in EMRA.

Barcoded TCR alpha and TCR beta cDNA libraries with UMIs came from 5'RACE using constant-segment primers. TCRdb re-called the 5' RACE reads through MiXCR, storing one row per CDR3 protein. This repertoire shows more than 400,000 distinct CDR3 sequences, roughly 18% found once; its top ten account for around an eighth. This clonotype was recorded a few times. Its antigen is still unknown. V trimming: 7 bases; J trimming: 6 bases; junction bases outside the gene matches: 13. The germline gives CDR1 SGHRS, CDR2 YFSETQ. This CDR3 is built from 14 residues. The TCR comes from an adult woman who had mild COVID-19 (a few samples of this study predate the infection). Cell type and time point are not known. The chain couples TRBV5-1 to TRBJ2-7; TRBD1 agrees at 7 bases. Source material: PBMCs or a T cell subset sorted from them (not recorded which). DNA for the CDR3: TGCGCCAGCTCACCGGGACAGAGGGTTGCCGAGCAGTACTTC. This encodes CASSPGQRVAEQYF. The variable domain in full, completed from reference TRBV5-1 and TRBJ2-7, reads KAGVTQTPRYLIKTRGQQVTLSCSPISGHRSVSWYQQTPGQGLQFLFEYFSETQRNKGNFPGRFSGRQFSNSRSEMNVSTLELGDSALYLCASSPGQRVAEQYFGPGTRLTVT.